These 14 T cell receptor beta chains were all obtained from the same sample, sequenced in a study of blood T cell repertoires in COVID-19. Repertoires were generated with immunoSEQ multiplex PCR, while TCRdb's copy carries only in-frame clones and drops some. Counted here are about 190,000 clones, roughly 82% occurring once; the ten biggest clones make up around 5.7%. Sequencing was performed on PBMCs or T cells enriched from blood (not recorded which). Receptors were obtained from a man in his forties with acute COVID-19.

In nucleotides, the CDR3 is TGTGCCAGCTATGACGGGAAACTTGGCTACACCTTC. Residues: CASYDGKLGYTF. The rearrangement links TRBV28 to TRBJ1-2; D is unclear. V lost 8 bases and J lost 7, with 14 bases in between. CDR3 length: 12 amino acids. Germline loops: CDR1 MDHEN, CDR2 SYDVKM.

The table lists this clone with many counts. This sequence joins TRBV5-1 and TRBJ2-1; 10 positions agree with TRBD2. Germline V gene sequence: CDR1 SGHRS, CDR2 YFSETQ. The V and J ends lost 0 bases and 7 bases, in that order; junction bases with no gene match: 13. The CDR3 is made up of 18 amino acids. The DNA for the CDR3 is TGCGCCAGCAGCTTGGGTTATTTTAGCGGGGGGTCTTGGAATGAGCAGTTCTTC. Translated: CASSLGYFSGGSWNEQFF.

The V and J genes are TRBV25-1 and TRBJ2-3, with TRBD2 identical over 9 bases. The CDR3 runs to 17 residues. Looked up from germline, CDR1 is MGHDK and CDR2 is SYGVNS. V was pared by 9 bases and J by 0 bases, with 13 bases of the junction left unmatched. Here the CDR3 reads CASPEGTSSYSTDTQYF. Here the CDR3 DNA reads TGTGCCAGTCCGGAGGGGACTAGCAGTTATAGCACAGATACGCAGTATTTT.

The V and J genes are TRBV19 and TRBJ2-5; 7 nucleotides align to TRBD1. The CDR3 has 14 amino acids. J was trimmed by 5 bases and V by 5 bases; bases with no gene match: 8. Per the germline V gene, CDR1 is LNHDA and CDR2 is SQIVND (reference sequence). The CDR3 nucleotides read TGTGCCAGTAGTTGGGGACAGCGAGGGGAGACCCAGTACTTC. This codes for CASSWGQRGETQYF.

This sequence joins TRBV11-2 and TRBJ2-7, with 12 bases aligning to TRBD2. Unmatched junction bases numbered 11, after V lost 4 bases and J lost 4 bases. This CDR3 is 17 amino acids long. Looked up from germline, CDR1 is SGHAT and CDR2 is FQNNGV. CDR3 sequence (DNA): TGTGCCAGCAGCTGGGGGGGGAGGACTAGCGGGATTTACGAGCAGTACTTC. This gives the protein CASSWGGRTSGIYEQYF.

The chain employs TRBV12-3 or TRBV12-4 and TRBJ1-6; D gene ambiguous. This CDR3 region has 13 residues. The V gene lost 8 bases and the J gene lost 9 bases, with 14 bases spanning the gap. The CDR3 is CASRSQVGSPLHF. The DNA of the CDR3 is TGTGCCAGCCGTAGCCAAGTGGGTTCACCCCTCCACTTT.

CDR3 residues: CASCEGSGGRLGANVLTF. DNA for the CDR3: TGTGCCAGTTGTGAAGGTTCAGGGGGCCGGCTTGGGGCCAACGTCCTGACTTTC. J is TRBJ2-6 and V is TRBV19, with TRBD1 matching over 8 bases. V dropped 8 bases and J dropped 3; count of bases not matched to a gene: 15. The germline gives CDR1 LNHDA, CDR2 SQIVND (reference sequence). The CDR3 has 18 residues.

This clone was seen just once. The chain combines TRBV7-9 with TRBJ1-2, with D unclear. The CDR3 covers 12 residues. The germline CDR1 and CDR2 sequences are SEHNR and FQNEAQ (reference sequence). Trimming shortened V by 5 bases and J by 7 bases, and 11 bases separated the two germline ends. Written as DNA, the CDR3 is TGTGCCAGCAGCCGAAGCCGGGGTGGCTACACCTTC. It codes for CASSRSRGGYTF.

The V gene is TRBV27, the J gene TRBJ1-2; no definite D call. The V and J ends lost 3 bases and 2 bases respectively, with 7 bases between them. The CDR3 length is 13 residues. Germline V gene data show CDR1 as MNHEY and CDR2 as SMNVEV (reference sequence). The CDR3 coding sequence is TGTGCCAGCAGTTTTGTCTCCAACTATGGCTACACCTTC. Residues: CASSFVSNYGYTF.

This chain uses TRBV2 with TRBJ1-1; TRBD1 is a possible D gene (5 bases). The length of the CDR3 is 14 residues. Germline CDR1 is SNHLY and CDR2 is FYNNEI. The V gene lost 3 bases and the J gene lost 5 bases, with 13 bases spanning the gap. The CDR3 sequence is CASSDQGMRTEAFF. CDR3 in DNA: TGTGCCAGCAGTGATCAGGGAATGCGGACTGAAGCTTTCTTT.

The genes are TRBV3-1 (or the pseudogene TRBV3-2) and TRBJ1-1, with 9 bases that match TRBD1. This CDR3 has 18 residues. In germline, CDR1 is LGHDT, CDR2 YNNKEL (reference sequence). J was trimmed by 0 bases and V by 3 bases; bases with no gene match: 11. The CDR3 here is CASSHNRDRADLNTEAFF. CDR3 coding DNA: TGTGCCAGCAGCCACAACCGGGACAGGGCCGACCTGAACACTGAAGCTTTCTTT.

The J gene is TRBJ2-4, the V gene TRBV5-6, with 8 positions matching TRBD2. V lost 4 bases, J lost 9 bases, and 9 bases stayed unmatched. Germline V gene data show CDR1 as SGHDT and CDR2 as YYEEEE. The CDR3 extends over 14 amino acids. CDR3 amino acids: CASSPGLVSSIQYF. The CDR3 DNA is TGTGCCAGCAGCCCGGGACTAGTAAGTAGCATTCAGTACTTC.

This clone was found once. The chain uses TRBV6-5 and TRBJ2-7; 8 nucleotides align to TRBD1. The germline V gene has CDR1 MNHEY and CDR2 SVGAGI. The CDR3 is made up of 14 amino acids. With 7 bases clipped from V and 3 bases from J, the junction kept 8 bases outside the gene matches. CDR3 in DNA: TGTGCCAGCACCTTGGACAGGGACCGCTACGAGCAGTACTTC. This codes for CASTLDRDRYEQYF.

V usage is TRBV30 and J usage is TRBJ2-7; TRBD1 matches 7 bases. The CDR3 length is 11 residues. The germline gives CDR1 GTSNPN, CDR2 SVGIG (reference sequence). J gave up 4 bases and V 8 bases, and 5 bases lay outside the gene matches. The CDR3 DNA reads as TGTGCCACAGGGGTGCGATACGAGCAGTACTTC. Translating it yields CATGVRYEQYF.